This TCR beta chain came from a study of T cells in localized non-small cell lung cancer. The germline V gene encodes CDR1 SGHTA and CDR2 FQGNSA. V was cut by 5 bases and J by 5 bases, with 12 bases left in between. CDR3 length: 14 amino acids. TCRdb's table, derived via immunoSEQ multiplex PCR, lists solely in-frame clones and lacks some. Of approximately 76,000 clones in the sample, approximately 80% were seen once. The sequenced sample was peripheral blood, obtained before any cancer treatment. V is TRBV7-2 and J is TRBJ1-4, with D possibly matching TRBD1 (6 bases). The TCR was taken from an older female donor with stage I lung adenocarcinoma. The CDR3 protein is CASSDRGPNEKLFF. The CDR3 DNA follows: TGTGCCAGCAGCGACCGGGGGCCAAATGAAAAACTGTTTTTT.